The 3 T cell receptor beta chains reported below all come from one sample, sequenced in a study of T cell responses to AZD1222 COVID-19 vaccine. Clones were sequenced by immunoSEQ multiplex PCR, and TCRdb holds only the in-frame ones, with some missing. The sample carries about 120,000 clones, around nine tenths recorded once. Material: peripheral blood, obtained on day 0 of AZD1222 vaccination. These receptors originate from an adult in good health.

This sequence joins TRBV19 and TRBJ1-5; D is perhaps TRBD1 (5 bases). Germline-derived CDR1 and CDR2 are LNHDA and SQIVND (reference sequence). V was cut by 3 bases and J by 6 bases, with 15 bases left in between. The CDR3 is 15 residues long. Here the CDR3 DNA reads TGTGCCAGTAGTATGGGGACGGGGGGTTTTCAGCCCCAGCATTTT. It is translated as CASSMGTGGFQPQHF.

The chain has TRBV20-1 and TRBJ2-1; D perhaps matches TRBD1 (5 bases). CDR1 and CDR2 from the germline V gene are DFQATT and SNEGSKA (reference sequence). V lost 3 bases and J 6 bases, leaving 21 bases between the germline ends. The CDR3 is made up of 16 amino acids. CDR3 protein: CSASSFLPTVTNEQFF. The CDR3 nucleotides are TGCAGTGCTAGTAGTTTTCTCCCGACAGTGACCAATGAGCAGTTCTTC.

The count of this clone is one. In nucleotides, the CDR3 is TGCAGTGCTTCCGGGGCCAATGAGCAGTTCTTC. This encodes CSASGANEQFF. The chain employs TRBV20-1 and TRBJ2-1; the D call may be TRBD1 or TRBD2 (5 bases each). Trimming cost V 5 bases and J 6 bases, with 8 bases left between them. The CDR3 runs 11 residues. The germline V gene encodes CDR1 DFQATT and CDR2 SNEGSKA (reference sequence).